A single sample gave rise to the 22 T cell receptor beta chains below, sequenced in a study of T cells in Graves' hyperthyroidism and ophthalmopathy. Using RNA transcripts as the source, TCR beta CDR3 regions were amplified. An initial round of RT-PCR targeting the TCR CDR3 relied on the HTBI primer set. MiXCR was run by TCRdb on the multiplex PCR reads, yielding one entry per CDR3 protein. The data show hundreds of thousands of distinct CDR3 sequences, about 20% seen once. Input material: blood. The receptors stem from a man aged 40-49 years with Graves' ophthalmopathy.

In this sample, this clonotype turned up a few times. The chain carries TRBV28 and TRBJ2-3; D might be TRBD1 (6 bases). V lost 5 bases and J 5 bases, leaving 23 bases between the germline ends. CDR1 MDHEN and CDR2 SYDVKM come from the germline V gene. This CDR3 has 17 residues. CDR3 residues: CASSPRMGQRGGDTQYF. In nucleotides, the CDR3 is TGTGCCAGCAGTCCCCGCATGGGACAACGAGGGGGAGATACGCAGTATTTT.

In its sample, this clonotype was seen many times. J is TRBJ1-1 and V is TRBV11-3; D might be TRBD1 (5 bases). V lost 5 bases and J 1 base, leaving 14 bases between the germline ends. The CDR3 runs to 15 residues. The germline CDR1 and CDR2 sequences are SGHNT and YENEEA. CDR3 bases: TGTGCCAGCAGCCCGGGGGACGGTCCGAACACTGAAGCTTTCTTT. It translates to CASSPGDGPNTEAFF.

This chain connects TRBV19 to TRBJ1-1; tentative D call: TRBD1 (6 bases). CDR3 length equals 15 residues. In germline, CDR1 is LNHDA, CDR2 SQIVND (reference sequence). V lost 9 bases to trimming and J lost 6 bases, with 23 bases between them. This CDR3 is CASTTTYRGRSEAFF. As DNA, the CDR3 is TGTGCCAGCACGACAACATATCGGGGGCGGTCTGAAGCTTTCTTT.

Of note for this clonotype: An end of the junction differs from the germline gene, which may be a read error. This rearrangement joins TRBV7-6 to TRBJ2-3, with D hard to call. Looked up from germline, CDR1 is SGHVS and CDR2 is FNYEAQ. CDR3 size: 16 residues. CDR3 DNA sequence: TGTGCCAGCGGCTTAGGAAGGCGCCCGAGGACAGATACGCAGTATTTT. Protein: CASGLGRRPRTDTQYF. Combining the CDR3 with reference TRBV7-6 and TRBJ2-3 gives the whole variable domain GAGVSQSPRYKVTKRGQDVALRCDPISGHVSLYWYRQALGQGPEFLTYFNYEAQQDKSGLPNDRFSAERPEGSISTLTIQRTEQRDSAMYRCASGLGRRPRTDTQYFGPGTRLTVL.

This clonotype was counted a few times. The J gene is TRBJ1-1, the V gene TRBV18; D is perhaps TRBD1 (6 bases). This CDR3 has 16 residues. In germline, CDR1 is KGHSH, CDR2 LQKENI. The V and J ends lost 2 bases and 3 bases respectively, with 16 bases between them. CDR3 DNA: TGTGCCAGCTCACCAAAGGCGATACAGGGATACACTGAAGCTTTCTTT. This encodes CASSPKAIQGYTEAFF.

The chain carries TRBV30 and TRBJ1-2; tentative D call: TRBD1 (6 bases). Per germline, CDR1 GTSNPN and CDR2 SVGIG (reference sequence). V gave up 0 bases and J gave up 5 bases, with 13 bases separating them. There are 14 residues in the CDR3. Here the CDR3 reads CAWSVRGGLYGYTF. Here the CDR3 DNA reads TGTGCCTGGAGTGTACGAGGGGGTCTTTATGGCTACACCTTC. The full variable domain, rest sourced from reference TRBV30 and TRBJ1-2, is SQTIHQWPATLVQPVGSPLSLECTVEGTSNPNLYWYRQAAGRGLQLLFYSVGIGQISSEVPQNLSASRPQDRQFILSSKKLLLSDSGFYLCAWSVRGGLYGYTFGSGTRLTVV.

The V gene is TRBV15, the J gene TRBJ2-1; 9 bases line up with TRBD2. Trimming at V came to 0 bases and at J to 0 bases, leaving 6 bases not matched to a gene. The CDR3 sequence is 18 residues long. From germline, CDR1 is LNHNV and CDR2 YYDKDF (reference sequence). The CDR3 DNA sequence: TGTGCCACCAGCAGAGATCTGGGACTAGCTCCCTCCTACAATGAGCAGTTCTTC. As protein: CATSRDLGLAPSYNEQFF.

V and J are TRBV6-1 and TRBJ2-1; 12 bases fit TRBD2. The CDR3 has 16 residues. Trimming took 3 bases from V and 8 from J; bases not matched to a gene: 8. Germline lookup yields CDR1 MNHNS and CDR2 SASEGT. The CDR3 bases are TGTGCCAGCAGTGATACGGCTAGCGGGGGGGCATATGAGCAGTTCTTC. It encodes CASSDTASGGAYEQFF.

The chain recombines TRBV5-1 with TRBJ2-7; 7 nucleotides line up with TRBD2. V was clipped by 4 bases and J by 0 bases; unmatched bases: 13. Per germline, CDR1 SGHRS and CDR2 YFSETQ. This CDR3 contains 17 residues. The CDR3 coding sequence is TGCGCCAGCAGCCCGGGAGAGGGAGCGGGGTTCTCCTACGAGCAGTACTTC. Protein product: CASSPGEGAGFSYEQYF. Complete variable domain (other parts from reference TRBV5-1 and TRBJ2-7): KAGVTQTPRYLIKTRGQQVTLSCSPISGHRSVSWYQQTPGQGLQFLFEYFSETQRNKGNFPGRFSGRQFSNSRSEMNVSTLELGDSALYLCASSPGEGAGFSYEQYFGPGTRLTVT.

Ten or more counts support this clonotype. J is TRBJ2-3 and V is TRBV11-1; TRBD2 might be the D (5 bases). This CDR3 spans 17 amino acids. Germline-derived CDR1 and CDR2 are SGHAT and FQDESV (reference sequence). V was pared by 0 bases and J by 1 base, with 14 bases between. CDR3 coding DNA: TGTGCCAGCAGCTTAGCGGGGAGCGGCCAGGGCACAGATACGCAGTATTTT. Its translation: CASSLAGSGQGTDTQYF. Filled out from reference TRBV11-1 and TRBJ2-3, the complete variable domain reads EAEVAQSPRYKITEKSQAVAFWCDPISGHATLYWYRQILGQGPELLVQFQDESVVDDSQLPKDRFSAERLKGVDSTLKIQPAELGDSAMYLCASSLAGSGQGTDTQYFGPGTRLTVL.

This clonotype occurred a few times. Written as DNA, the CDR3 is TGTGCCAGCTCACCTAATAGAGACTCCTACAATGAGCAGTTCTTC. It specifies CASSPNRDSYNEQFF. The chain couples TRBV18 to TRBJ2-1, with no clear D. Germline V gene sequence: CDR1 KGHSH, CDR2 LQKENI. The ends were cut back, 3 bases at V and 0 bases at J, with 9 bases in the middle. The CDR3 extends over 15 amino acids.

The sample holds a few counts of this clonotype. This chain links TRBV5-6 with TRBJ2-5; D is perhaps TRBD2 (5 bases). The CDR3 spans 16 residues. Germline CDR1 is SGHDT and CDR2 is YYEEEE. Trimming cost V 1 base and J 6 bases, with 19 bases left between them. The CDR3 DNA reads as TGTGCCAGCAGCTTGAATGGACTCGCTATCAAGAAGACCCAGTACTTC. Its protein product is CASSLNGLAIKKTQYF.

In this sample, this clonotype turned up a few times. The gene calls are TRBV12-3 or TRBV12-4 and TRBJ1-2; 7 bases match TRBD1. V lost 5 bases to trimming and J lost 4 bases; unmatched junction nucleotides: 10. CDR3 size: 15 residues. The CDR3 protein is CASSPYRGAGYGYTF. The DNA of the CDR3 is TGTGCCAGCAGTCCCTACAGGGGCGCTGGCTATGGCTACACCTTC.

This clonotype showed up just a few times. The rearrangement joins TRBV27 to TRBJ2-1; 13 bases match TRBD2. CDR3 length equals 17 residues. The V segment lost 5 bases and the J segment 4 bases; nucleotides outside the gene matches: 8. The germline V gene has CDR1 MNHEY and CDR2 SMNVEV (reference sequence). Written as DNA, the CDR3 is TGTGCCAGCAGTATTAGACTAGCGGGAGGACATTACAATGAGCAGTTCTTC. As protein: CASSIRLAGGHYNEQFF.

This clonotype was detected many times. The chain uses TRBV11-2 and TRBJ2-2, with D possibly being TRBD1 or TRBD2 (6 bases each). Germline CDR1 is SGHAT and CDR2 is FQNNGV. V was cut by 10 bases and J by 3 bases, with 15 bases left in between. The CDR3 sequence is 14 residues long. CDR3 coding DNA: TGTGCCATATACCACAGGGAGGACACCGGGGAGCTGTTTTTT. Protein product: CAIYHREDTGELFF.

The V call is TRBV19, the J call TRBJ1-1; D ambiguous. Germline loops: CDR1 LNHDA, CDR2 SQIVND (reference sequence). This CDR3 region has 10 residues. Trimming removed 6 bases from V and 6 bases from J, with 5 bases in between. This CDR3 reads CASRDSEAFF. Here the CDR3 DNA reads TGTGCCAGTAGAGACTCTGAAGCTTTCTTT.

There are many counts of this clonotype. V gene TRBV27 combines with J gene TRBJ2-7, with 12 bases lining up with TRBD2. CDR3 length equals 17 residues. V shed 5 bases and J 4 bases; nucleotides not matched to a gene: 12. Germline assignment: CDR1 MNHEY and CDR2 SMNVEV (reference sequence). CDR3 loop: CASSVYNPGLAGYEQYF. The CDR3 nucleotides read TGTGCCAGCAGTGTATACAATCCGGGACTAGCGGGTTACGAGCAGTACTTC.

This clonotype came up a few times. The chain recombines TRBV5-1 with TRBJ2-3; TRBD2 aligns across 9 bases. The V and J ends lost 9 bases and 2 bases, in that order; junction bases with no gene match: 7. Germline lookup yields CDR1 SGHRS and CDR2 YFSETQ. This CDR3 has 14 residues. The chain's CDR3 is CATRTSANTDTQYF. The CDR3 DNA reads as TGCGCCACCCGGACTAGCGCAAACACAGATACGCAGTATTTT.

This clonotype was picked up many times. This chain links TRBV7-9 with TRBJ2-7; D may be TRBD2 (6 bases). Germline-derived CDR1 and CDR2 are SEHNR and FQNEAQ (reference sequence). The V and J ends lost 5 bases and 2 bases respectively, with 13 bases between them. This CDR3 spans 14 amino acids. The CDR3: CASSDPSGAYEQYF. In DNA form, the CDR3 reads TGTGCCAGCAGCGACCCGTCGGGGGCCTACGAGCAGTACTTC.

This clonotype was recorded many times. The V gene is TRBV6-1, the J gene TRBJ2-3; TRBD2 agrees at 7 bases. Germline V CDR1 and CDR2: MNHNS, SASEGT. The CDR3 covers 18 residues. The trim removed 2 bases at V and 2 bases at J, leaving 13 bases unmatched. The CDR3 sequence: CASSERPLRGSTTDTQYF. In nucleotides, the CDR3 is TGTGCCAGCAGTGAACGCCCCCTACGCGGGAGTACCACAGATACGCAGTATTTT.

This clonotype was seen ten or more times. The chain couples TRBV2 to TRBJ1-5; D not certain. This CDR3 spans 14 amino acids. Deletions cut 4 bases from V and 5 bases from J, with 12 bases between. From germline, CDR1 is SNHLY and CDR2 FYNNEI. The CDR3 bases are TGTGCCAGCAGTGCACAGAGACGTGATCAGCCCCAGCATTTT. The encoded protein is CASSAQRRDQPQHF.

This clonotype has at least ten counts. CDR3 nucleotides: TGTGCCAGCAGCTTGGCCGGGGGGCAGGTAGCTTTCTTT. Protein: CASSLAGGQVAFF. V gene TRBV5-8 combines with J gene TRBJ1-1; a possible D gene is TRBD1 (6 bases). Germline V gives CDR1 SGHTS, CDR2 YDEGEE. This CDR3 contains 13 residues. Trimming took off 0 bases at V and 10 bases at J, with 13 bases between the two ends.